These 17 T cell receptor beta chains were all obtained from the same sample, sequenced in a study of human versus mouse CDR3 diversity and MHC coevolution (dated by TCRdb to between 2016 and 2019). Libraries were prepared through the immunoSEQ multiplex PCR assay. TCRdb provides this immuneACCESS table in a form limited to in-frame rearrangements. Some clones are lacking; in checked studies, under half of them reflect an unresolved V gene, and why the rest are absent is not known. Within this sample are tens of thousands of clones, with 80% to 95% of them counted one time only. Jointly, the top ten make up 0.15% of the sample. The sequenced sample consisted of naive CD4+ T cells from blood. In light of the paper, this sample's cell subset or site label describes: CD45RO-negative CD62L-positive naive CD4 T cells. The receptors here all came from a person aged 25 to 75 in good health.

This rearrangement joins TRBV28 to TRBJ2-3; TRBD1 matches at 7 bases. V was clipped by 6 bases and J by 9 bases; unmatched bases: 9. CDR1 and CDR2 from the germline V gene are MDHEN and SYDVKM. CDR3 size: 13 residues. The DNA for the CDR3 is TGTGCCAGCAGCACTCGACAGGGATACACGCAGTATTTT. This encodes CASSTRQGYTQYF.

The CDR3 DNA sequence: TGCGCCAGCAGGTCTAATTTGAACACTGAAGCTTTCTTT. Protein product: CASRSNLNTEAFF. The V and J genes are TRBV10-2 and TRBJ1-1; no definite D call. Trimming removed 6 bases from V and 0 bases from J, with 8 bases in between. Germline-derived CDR1 and CDR2 are WSHSY and SAAADI. The CDR3 sequence is 13 residues long.

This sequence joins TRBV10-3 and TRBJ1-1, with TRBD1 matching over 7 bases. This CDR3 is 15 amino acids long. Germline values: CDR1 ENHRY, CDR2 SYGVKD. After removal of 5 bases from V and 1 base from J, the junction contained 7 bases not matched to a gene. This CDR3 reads CAISSGRTGNTEAFF. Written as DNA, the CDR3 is TGTGCCATCAGTTCAGGACGGACAGGGAACACTGAAGCTTTCTTT.

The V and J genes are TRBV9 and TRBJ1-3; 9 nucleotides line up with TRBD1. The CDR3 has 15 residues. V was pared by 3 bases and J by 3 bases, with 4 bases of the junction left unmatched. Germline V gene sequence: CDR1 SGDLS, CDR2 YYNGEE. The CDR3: CASSARTGVGNTIYF. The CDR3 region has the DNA TGTGCCAGCAGCGCCCGGACAGGGGTTGGAAACACCATATATTTT. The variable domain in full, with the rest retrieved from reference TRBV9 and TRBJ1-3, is DSGVTQTPKHLITATGQRVTLRCSPRSGDLSVYWYQQSLDQGLQFLIQYYNGEERAKGNILERFSAQQFPDLHSELNLSSLELGDSALYFCASSARTGVGNTIYFGEGSWLTVV.

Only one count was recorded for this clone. CDR3 amino acids: CASSIQAMNTEAFF. CDR3 in DNA: TGTGCCAGTAGTATCCAGGCGATGAACACTGAAGCTTTCTTT. The V gene is TRBV19, the J gene TRBJ1-1; D unclear. The CDR3 is 14 amino acids. Germline-derived CDR1 and CDR2 are LNHDA and SQIVND (reference sequence). Trimming took 3 bases from V and 0 from J, leaving 8 bases between them.

In nucleotides, the CDR3 is TGTGCCAGCAGCCTCCGGGTGCCGCCAGATACGCAGTATTTT. Its protein is CASSLRVPPDTQYF. The chain uses TRBV9 and TRBJ2-3; unclear D gene. The CDR3 covers 14 residues. Germline V gene lookup returns CDR1 SGDLS and CDR2 YYNGEE. V was pared by 4 bases and J by 4 bases, with 13 bases between.

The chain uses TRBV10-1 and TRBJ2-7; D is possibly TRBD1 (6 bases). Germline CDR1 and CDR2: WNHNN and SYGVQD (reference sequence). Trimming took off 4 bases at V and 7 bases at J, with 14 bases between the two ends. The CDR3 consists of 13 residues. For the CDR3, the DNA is TGCGCCAGCAGTGTTAAGACAGGCGGAGAGCAGTACTTC. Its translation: CASSVKTGGEQYF.

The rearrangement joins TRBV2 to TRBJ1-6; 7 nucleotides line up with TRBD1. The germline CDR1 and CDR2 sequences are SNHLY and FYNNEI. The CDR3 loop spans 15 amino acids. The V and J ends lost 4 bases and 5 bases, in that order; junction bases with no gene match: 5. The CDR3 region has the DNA TGTGCCAGCAGTGGGGGACAGACCAATAATTCACCCCTCCACTTT. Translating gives CASSGGQTNNSPLHF.

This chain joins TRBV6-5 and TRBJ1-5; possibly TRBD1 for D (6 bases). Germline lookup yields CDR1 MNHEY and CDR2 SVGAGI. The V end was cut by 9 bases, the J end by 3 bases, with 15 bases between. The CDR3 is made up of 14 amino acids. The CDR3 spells CASSSTGFNQPQHF. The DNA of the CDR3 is TGTGCCAGTTCCAGTACAGGGTTCAATCAGCCCCAGCATTTT.

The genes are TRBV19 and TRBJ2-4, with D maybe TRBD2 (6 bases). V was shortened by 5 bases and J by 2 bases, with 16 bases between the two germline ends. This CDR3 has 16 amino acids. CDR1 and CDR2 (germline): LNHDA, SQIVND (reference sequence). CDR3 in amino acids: CASSYHPGVTKNIQYF. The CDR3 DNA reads TGTGCCAGTAGTTACCACCCGGGGGTCACCAAAAACATTCAGTACTTC.

This chain's CDR3 is CATSPPGGQTTEAFF. The CDR3 nucleotides are TGTGCCACCTCCCCGCCCGGGGGGCAAACGACTGAAGCTTTCTTT. The J gene is TRBJ1-1, the V gene TRBV18; a possible D gene is TRBD1 (6 bases). V was clipped by 10 bases and J by 5 bases, with 23 bases between them. This CDR3 is built from 15 residues. Per germline, CDR1 KGHSH and CDR2 LQKENI.

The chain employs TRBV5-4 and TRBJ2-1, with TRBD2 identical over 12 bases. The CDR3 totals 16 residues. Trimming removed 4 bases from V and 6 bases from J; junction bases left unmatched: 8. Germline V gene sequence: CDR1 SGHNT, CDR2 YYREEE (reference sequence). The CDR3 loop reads CASSRGLAGGLNEQFF. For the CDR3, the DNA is TGTGCCAGCAGCCGTGGCCTAGCGGGGGGGCTCAATGAGCAGTTCTTC.

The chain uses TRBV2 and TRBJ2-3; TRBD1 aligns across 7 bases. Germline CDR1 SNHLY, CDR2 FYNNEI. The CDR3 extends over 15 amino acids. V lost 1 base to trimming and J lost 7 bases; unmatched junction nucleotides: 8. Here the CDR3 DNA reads TGTGCCAGCAGTGAAGAAGGGACAGACCTCAATACGCAGTATTTT. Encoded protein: CASSEEGTDLNTQYF.

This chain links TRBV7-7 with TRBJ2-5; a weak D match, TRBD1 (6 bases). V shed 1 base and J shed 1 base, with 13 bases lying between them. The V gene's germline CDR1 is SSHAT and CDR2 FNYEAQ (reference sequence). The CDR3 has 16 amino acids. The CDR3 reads CASSLGVGTLQETQYF. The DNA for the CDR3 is TGTGCCAGCAGCTTAGGCGTGGGGACACTCCAAGAGACCCAGTACTTC.

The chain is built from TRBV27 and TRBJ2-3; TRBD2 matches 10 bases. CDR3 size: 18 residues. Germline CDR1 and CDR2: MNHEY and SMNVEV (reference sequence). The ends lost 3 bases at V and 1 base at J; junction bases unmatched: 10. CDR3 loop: CASSLQAGGPRGTDTQYF. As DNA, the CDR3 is TGTGCCAGCAGTTTGCAAGCGGGAGGGCCAAGAGGCACAGATACGCAGTATTTT.

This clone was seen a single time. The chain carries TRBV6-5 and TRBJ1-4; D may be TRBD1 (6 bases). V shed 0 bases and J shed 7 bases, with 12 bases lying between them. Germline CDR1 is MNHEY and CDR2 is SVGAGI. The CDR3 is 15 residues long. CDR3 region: CASSYSRGRSEKLFF. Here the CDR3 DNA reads TGTGCCAGCAGTTACTCCAGGGGAAGAAGTGAAAAACTGTTTTTT.

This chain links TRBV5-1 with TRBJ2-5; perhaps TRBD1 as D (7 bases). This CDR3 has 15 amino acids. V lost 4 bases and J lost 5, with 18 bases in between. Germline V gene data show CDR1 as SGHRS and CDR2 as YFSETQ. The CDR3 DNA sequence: TGCGCCAGCAGCCCTGGAGGGGGCCTCGGGGAGACCCAGTACTTC. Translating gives CASSPGGGLGETQYF.